A selection of T cell receptor beta chains follows, all from one sample in a study of CD8 T cells in ankylosing spondylitis. TCRdb fed the 5' RACE reads into MiXCR, producing one record per CDR3 protein. The sample consists of 200,000 to 250,000 distinct CDR3 sequences, 7% to 8% of them appearing once. The sequenced material came from blood, either unsorted or a sorted T cell fraction (not recorded which). Every receptor here comes from a male donor with ankylosing spondylitis. Both conserved end residues are part of each CDR3. Fields, in order: V gene, D gene, J gene, clone size, CDR3 DNA, CDR3 protein. D genes are given only for firm matches. Clone size is stated in some rows and not others, as once, few, many or a class when expanded.

V: TRBV7-9; D: -; J: TRBJ2-1; size: many; DNA: TGTGCCAGCAGCCCCCCCCGGACGGTAAATGAGCAGTTCTTC; CDR3: CASSPPRTVNEQFF
V: TRBV9; D: -; J: TRBJ1-5; size: many; DNA: TGTGCCAGCAGCCGGGGGGGCAATCAGCCCCAGCATTTT; CDR3: CASSRGGNQPQHF
V: TRBV27; D: TRBD2; J: TRBJ2-7; size: many; DNA: TGTGCCAGCAGTTTATCTAGCGGGAGCGCCTACGAGCAGTACTTC; CDR3: CASSLSSGSAYEQYF
V: TRBV12-5; D: -; J: TRBJ2-1; size: many; DNA: TGTGCTAGTGGTTTGGGACAGCCTCACAATGAGCAGTTCTTC; CDR3: CASGLGQPHNEQFF
V: TRBV4-1; D: TRBD1; J: TRBJ2-7; size: many; DNA: TGCGCCAGCAGCCAAGGTTCCGGGACAGGAGCCTACGAGCAGTACTTC; CDR3: CASSQGSGTGAYEQYF
V: TRBV6-2/TRBV6-3; D: TRBD2; J: TRBJ2-1; size: many; DNA: TGTGCCAGCAGTCGACTAGCGGGAGGGTATGAGCAGTTCTTC; CDR3: CASSRLAGGYEQFF
V: TRBV12-3/TRBV12-4; D: TRBD1; J: TRBJ1-6; size: many; DNA: TGTGCCAGCAGTCCAAACAGGGGGCCGGCCCTCCACTTT; CDR3: CASSPNRGPALHF
V: TRBV4-2; D: -; J: TRBJ1-5; size: many; DNA: TGTGCCAGCAGCCAAGAACCCGCCGGGCCCCAGCATTTT; CDR3: CASSQEPAGPQHF
V: TRBV6-2/TRBV6-3; D: -; J: TRBJ2-1; size: many; DNA: TGTGCCAGCCACGGGGCTATCTCCTACAATGAGCAGTTCTTC; CDR3: CASHGAISYNEQFF
V: TRBV12-3/TRBV12-4; D: TRBD2; J: TRBJ2-1; size: many; DNA: TGTGCCAGCAGTACCCAGCGGGAGTATCTCAAGAATGAGCAGTTCTTC; CDR3: CASSTQREYLKNEQFF
V: TRBV5-1; D: -; J: TRBJ2-7; size: many; DNA: TGCGCCAGCAGCTTAGTTCAGCCGACCTACGAGCAGTACTTC; CDR3: CASSLVQPTYEQYF
V: TRBV5-1; D: -; J: TRBJ1-4; size: many; DNA: TGCGCCAGCAGCGCCACCAGGGGCGTGCGTGAAAAACTGTTTTTT; CDR3: CASSATRGVREKLFF
V: TRBV5-4; D: -; J: TRBJ2-1; size: few; DNA: TGTGCCAGCAATGCCGACAATGAGCAGTTCTTC; CDR3: CASNADNEQFF
V: TRBV10-3; D: -; J: TRBJ1-4; size: many; DNA: TGTGCCACCTTATCAGGGCCGGGTGAAAAACTGTTTTTT; CDR3: CATLSGPGEKLFF
V: TRBV28; D: -; J: TRBJ2-5; size: few; DNA: TGTGCCAGCAGTTTTATAGGCCGGGAAAAAGAGACCCAGTACTTC; CDR3: CASSFIGREKETQYF
V: TRBV6-5; D: -; J: TRBJ2-1; size: -; DNA: TGTGCCAGCAGTTACGAGGGCCATTACAATGAGCAGTTCTTC; CDR3: CASSYEGHYNEQFF
V: TRBV4-3; D: -; J: TRBJ2-7; size: many; DNA: TGCGCCAGCAGCCATGATCGGGACGGATCCTACGAGCAGTACTTC; CDR3: CASSHDRDGSYEQYF
V: TRBV12-3/TRBV12-4; D: -; J: TRBJ1-1; size: many; DNA: TGTGCCAGCAGTTTATCGGGGGTGGGAGACACTGAAGCTTTCTTT; CDR3: CASSLSGVGDTEAFF
V: TRBV27; D: TRBD1; J: TRBJ1-5; size: few; DNA: TGTGCCAGCGCCCATGGGACAGTGCAACAGCCCCAGCATTTT; CDR3: CASAHGTVQQPQHF
V: TRBV14; D: TRBD1; J: TRBJ1-4; size: -; DNA: TGTGCCAGCAGCTTACAGGGGGCATTATCTAATGAAAAACTGTTTTTT; CDR3: CASSLQGALSNEKLFF
V: TRBV20-1; D: -; J: TRBJ2-5; size: few; DNA: TGCAGTGCTAGCGGGGGAGATCAAGAGACCCAGTACTTC; CDR3: CSASGGDQETQYF
V: TRBV12-3/TRBV12-4; D: -; J: TRBJ2-5; size: many; DNA: TGTGCCAGCAGTTTCGAGGGCACAGTTGAGAGTAGCCAGTACTTC; CDR3: CASSFEGTVESSQYF
V: TRBV12-3/TRBV12-4; D: -; J: TRBJ2-5; size: many; DNA: TGTGCCAGCAGTTTTGGTAGCTCCCAGTACTTC; CDR3: CASSFGSSQYF
V: TRBV7-9; D: -; J: TRBJ1-1; size: many; DNA: TGTGCCAGCAGCTTAGGACAGCTTGAAGCTTTCTTT; CDR3: CASSLGQLEAFF
V: TRBV7-6; D: TRBD1; J: TRBJ1-2; size: many; DNA: TGTGCCAGCGGTCCAACAGGGACAGGCTATGGCTACACCTTC; CDR3: CASGPTGTGYGYTF
V: TRBV6-2/TRBV6-3; D: -; J: TRBJ2-7; size: few; DNA: TGTGCCAGCAGTTACTTAAGGGGTGCAGACGAGCAGTACTTC; CDR3: CASSYLRGADEQYF
V: TRBV29-1; D: TRBD1; J: TRBJ1-2; size: few; DNA: TGCAGCGTTGAACCTCTGGGACAGGGCATCTTCTATGGCTACACCTTC; CDR3: CSVEPLGQGIFYGYTF
V: TRBV29-1; D: -; J: TRBJ1-3; size: -; DNA: TGCAGCGTTGAAGGAACAGACCCCTACTCTGGAAACACCATATATTTT; CDR3: CSVEGTDPYSGNTIYF
V: TRBV7-2; D: -; J: TRBJ1-6; size: -; DNA: TGTGCCAGCAGCTTAGCTCAGGGTGCGAATTCACCCCTCCACTTT; CDR3: CASSLAQGANSPLHF
V: TRBV10-3; D: -; J: TRBJ2-7; size: many; DNA: TGTGCCATCAGTGCAGGGGGGGAGCAGTACTTC; CDR3: CAISAGGEQYF
V: TRBV20-1; D: TRBD1; J: TRBJ1-5; size: many; DNA: TGCAGTGCCCCAACCGGGACAGGGGATTATCAGCCCCAGCATTTT; CDR3: CSAPTGTGDYQPQHF
V: TRBV7-9; D: TRBD1; J: TRBJ1-4; size: many; DNA: TGTGCCAGCAGCTTTTCAGCTACCGGGACAGGGAATGAAAAACTGTTTTTT; CDR3: CASSFSATGTGNEKLFF
V: TRBV3-1; D: TRBD1; J: TRBJ1-2; size: many; DNA: TGTGCCAGCAGCCCGGCCAGGGGGGCTTCCTATGGCTACACCTTC; CDR3: CASSPARGASYGYTF
V: TRBV20-1; D: -; J: TRBJ2-7; size: many; DNA: TGCAGTGCCAGGGGTATCTACGAGCAGTACTTC; CDR3: CSARGIYEQYF
V: TRBV4-3; D: TRBD2; J: TRBJ2-1; size: many; DNA: TGCGCCAGCAGCCAAGACGGGACTAGCGGGACCTACAATGAGCAGTTCTTC; CDR3: CASSQDGTSGTYNEQFF
V: TRBV6-5; D: -; J: TRBJ2-2; size: few; DNA: TGTGCCAGCAGTTACTCGCCCCACCTTACAGGGCGGAGATCCGGGGAGCTGTTTTTT; CDR3: CASSYSPHLTGRRSGELFF
V: TRBV2; D: -; J: TRBJ2-7; size: many; DNA: TGTGCCAGCGGTAAGGGGACCTACGAGCAGTACTTC; CDR3: CASGKGTYEQYF
V: TRBV15; D: -; J: TRBJ2-7; size: once; DNA: TGTGCCACCAGCAGACACCCGGGACTGAGCCCTTGGGAGCAGTACTTC; CDR3: CATSRHPGLSPWEQYF
V: TRBV6-2/TRBV6-3; D: TRBD1; J: TRBJ2-2; size: many; DNA: TGTGCCAGCAGAGGACACAGGGGGCAGGACACCGGGGAGCTGTTTTTT; CDR3: CASRGHRGQDTGELFF
V: TRBV7-9; D: TRBD2; J: TRBJ2-1; size: many; DNA: TGTGCCAGCACCCCAGTAGCGGGGTTAGACAATGAGCAGTTCTTC; CDR3: CASTPVAGLDNEQFF
V: TRBV4-3; D: -; J: TRBJ2-1; size: many; DNA: TGCGCCAGCAGCCAAGCCGGGACCCCCAGCTCCTACAATGAGCAGTTCTTC; CDR3: CASSQAGTPSSYNEQFF
V: TRBV20-1; D: TRBD2; J: TRBJ2-7; size: many; DNA: TGCAGTGCGCCAAGCCCGGGACTAGCCTACGAGCAGTACTTC; CDR3: CSAPSPGLAYEQYF
V: TRBV4-3; D: -; J: TRBJ1-2; size: -; DNA: TGCGCCAGCCTAGAAACTGTGGGGGCTGGCTATGGCTACACCTTC; CDR3: CASLETVGAGYGYTF
V: TRBV3-1; D: -; J: TRBJ2-1; size: many; DNA: TGTGCCAGCAGCCAAGATAGAAGTCGGGAGTCTGGCAATGAGCAGTTCTTC; CDR3: CASSQDRSRESGNEQFF
V: TRBV12-3/TRBV12-4; D: TRBD1; J: TRBJ2-5; size: many; DNA: TGTGCCAGCAGTTTAGGGGACAGGGGGATCCAAGAGACCCAGTACTTC; CDR3: CASSLGDRGIQETQYF
V: TRBV12-3/TRBV12-4; D: TRBD2; J: TRBJ2-1; size: -; DNA: TGTGCCAGCCGGGGGGACCCCAGGACTAGCGTGGATGAGCAGTTCTTC; CDR3: CASRGDPRTSVDEQFF
V: TRBV7-9; D: -; J: TRBJ1-1; size: few; DNA: TGTGCCAGCAGCTTTTCCGGGACTTTTGAAGCTTTCTTT; CDR3: CASSFSGTFEAFF
V: TRBV5-1; D: -; J: TRBJ2-1; size: few; DNA: TGCGCCAGCAGCTTGGGGACTTGGGGGGTTTATGAGCAGTTCTTC; CDR3: CASSLGTWGVYEQFF
V: TRBV6-1; D: -; J: TRBJ1-5; size: many; DNA: TGTGCCAGCAGAGAACCTCCGGGACATTCGAATCAGCCCCAGCATTTT; CDR3: CASREPPGHSNQPQHF
V: TRBV19; D: TRBD1; J: TRBJ1-5; size: many; DNA: TGTGCCAGTAGTATAGAGACAGGGTTAAGAAAGCCCCAGCATTTT; CDR3: CASSIETGLRKPQHF
V: TRBV12-3/TRBV12-4; D: TRBD2; J: TRBJ2-3; size: many; DNA: TGTGCCAGCAGCCTGACTAGCTCTTCTAGCACAGATACGCAGTATTTT; CDR3: CASSLTSSSSTDTQYF
V: TRBV7-9; D: TRBD1; J: TRBJ2-7; size: many; DNA: TGTGCCAGCAGCCTCATACAGGGGGCCGTTATCGACGAGCAGTACTTC; CDR3: CASSLIQGAVIDEQYF
V: TRBV9; D: TRBD2; J: TRBJ2-3; size: many; DNA: TGTGCCAGCAGCCTTAATCCAGCGGGGGGCCGCACAGATACGCAGTATTTT; CDR3: CASSLNPAGGRTDTQYF